Listed below are T cell receptor beta chains from one sample, sequenced in a study of beta chain features in type 1 diabetes. Libraries were prepared by immunoSEQ multiplex PCR; TCRdb keeps only in-frame clonotypes and omits some of them. The data show roughly 250,000 clones, roughly 9.6% seen once. The sequenced sample consisted of naive CD4+ T cells from blood. The origin of the receptors is a woman aged 18-29 years in good health. The CDR3 runs from the conserved cysteine through the conserved F or W. D genes are given only for firm matches. For some rows the clone size is stated as once, few or many, or as a class when expanded; others skip it.

j_gene: TRBJ2-7
abundance: few
v_gene: TRBV2
d_gene: NA
CDR3nt: TGTGCCAGCAAACAGGCCTACGAGCAGTACTTC
CDR3aa: CASKQAYEQYF

j_gene: TRBJ2-3
abundance: NA
v_gene: TRBV30
d_gene: NA
CDR3nt: TGTGCCTGGAGTGTTCCCCCTCGCACAGATACGCAGTATTTT
CDR3aa: CAWSVPPRTDTQYF

j_gene: TRBJ1-6
abundance: few
v_gene: TRBV28
d_gene: TRBD1
CDR3nt: TGTGCCAGCAGACAAGTAGTAGGGACAGCTTTCTATAATTCACCCCTCCACTTT
CDR3aa: CASRQVVGTAFYNSPLHF

j_gene: TRBJ1-6
abundance: few
v_gene: TRBV6-6
d_gene: NA
CDR3nt: TGTGCCAGCAGCGCTCAGGGGAAGACCTATAATTCACCCCTCCACTTT
CDR3aa: CASSAQGKTYNSPLHF

j_gene: TRBJ2-2
abundance: NA
v_gene: TRBV15
d_gene: NA
CDR3nt: TGTGCCACCAGCAGGCAACTAGGGACCGGGGAGCTGTTTTTT
CDR3aa: CATSRQLGTGELFF

j_gene: TRBJ2-4
abundance: few
v_gene: TRBV6-6
d_gene: NA
CDR3nt: TGTGCCAGCAGGCGGAGGAACATTCAGTACTTC
CDR3aa: CASRRRNIQYF

j_gene: TRBJ2-2
abundance: few
v_gene: TRBV2
d_gene: NA
CDR3nt: TGTGCCAGCACTGAGAGAAACACCGGGGAGCTGTTTTTT
CDR3aa: CASTERNTGELFF

j_gene: TRBJ1-1
abundance: NA
v_gene: TRBV27
d_gene: NA
CDR3nt: TGTGCCAGCAGTTATAAACAGGGCACTGAAGCTTTCTTT
CDR3aa: CASSYKQGTEAFF

j_gene: TRBJ1-1
abundance: NA
v_gene: TRBV6-5
d_gene: TRBD1
CDR3nt: TGTGCCAGCAGTCGGAGACAGGGCCCGAACACTGAAGCTTTCTTT
CDR3aa: CASSRRQGPNTEAFF

j_gene: TRBJ2-5
abundance: few
v_gene: TRBV6-5
d_gene: NA
CDR3nt: TGTGCCAGCAGGAGAGGACAGCAAGAGACCCAGTACTTC
CDR3aa: CASRRGQQETQYF

j_gene: TRBJ2-1
abundance: few
v_gene: TRBV11-2
d_gene: NA
CDR3nt: TGTGCCAGCAGCACCCCAGGTCCCTACAATGAGCAGTTCTTC
CDR3aa: CASSTPGPYNEQFF

j_gene: TRBJ2-7
abundance: few
v_gene: TRBV7-9
d_gene: TRBD1
CDR3nt: TGTGCCAGCAGATTCGACAGGGGGGACTACGAGCAGTACTTC
CDR3aa: CASRFDRGDYEQYF

j_gene: TRBJ1-1
abundance: NA
v_gene: TRBV6-5
d_gene: NA
CDR3nt: TGTGCCAGCAGTTATACAGAAATAAACACTGAAGCTTTCTTT
CDR3aa: CASSYTEINTEAFF

j_gene: TRBJ1-3
abundance: NA
v_gene: TRBV29-1
d_gene: NA
CDR3nt: TGCAGCGTTGCCCAGGGCCTCTCTGGAAACACCATATATTTT
CDR3aa: CSVAQGLSGNTIYF

j_gene: TRBJ2-1
abundance: few
v_gene: TRBV5-1
d_gene: TRBD2
CDR3nt: TGCGCCAGCAGCCCCCACGGCGGAGGCTCTAGCGGGAGACGGTACAATGAGCAGTTCTTC
CDR3aa: CASSPHGGGSSGRRYNEQFF

j_gene: TRBJ1-2
abundance: NA
v_gene: TRBV2
d_gene: NA
CDR3nt: TGTGCCAGCACCTTAACAGGGCTCTATGGCTACACCTTC
CDR3aa: CASTLTGLYGYTF

j_gene: TRBJ2-7
abundance: few
v_gene: TRBV18
d_gene: NA
CDR3nt: TGTGCCAGCTCACCATCAACTCGGGACGAGCAGTACTTC
CDR3aa: CASSPSTRDEQYF

j_gene: TRBJ1-2
abundance: NA
v_gene: TRBV7-6
d_gene: TRBD1
CDR3nt: TGTGCCAGCAGCTTAAGTCTGGACAGGGTTTATGGCTACACCTTC
CDR3aa: CASSLSLDRVYGYTF

j_gene: TRBJ1-1
abundance: once
v_gene: TRBV7-9
d_gene: TRBD1
CDR3nt: TGTGCCAGCAGCCCGGGACAGGGACCGCGCACTGAAGCTTTCTTT
CDR3aa: CASSPGQGPRTEAFF

j_gene: TRBJ1-1
abundance: NA
v_gene: TRBV19
d_gene: NA
CDR3nt: TGTGCCAGTAGTATAAGACAAACAGGGACCCTGAACACTGAAGCTTTCTTT
CDR3aa: CASSIRQTGTLNTEAFF

j_gene: TRBJ2-7
abundance: few
v_gene: TRBV7-8
d_gene: TRBD1
CDR3nt: TGTGCCAGCAGCGGGGACAGGAGGCCCTACGAGCAGTACTTC
CDR3aa: CASSGDRRPYEQYF

j_gene: TRBJ2-1
abundance: few
v_gene: TRBV27
d_gene: TRBD2
CDR3nt: TGTGCCAGCAGTTTATCGGGAGGACTAGCGGGGGCAAATGAGCAGTTCTTC
CDR3aa: CASSLSGGLAGANEQFF

j_gene: TRBJ2-3
abundance: few
v_gene: TRBV30
d_gene: TRBD1
CDR3nt: TGTGCCTGGAGTGCCAGACAGGGAGATACGCAGTATTTT
CDR3aa: CAWSARQGDTQYF

j_gene: TRBJ2-7
abundance: few
v_gene: TRBV5-1
d_gene: NA
CDR3nt: TGCGCCAGCAGCTTTATAGGGGCTGGGCACGAGCAGTACTTC
CDR3aa: CASSFIGAGHEQYF

j_gene: TRBJ2-1
abundance: NA
v_gene: TRBV9
d_gene: TRBD1
CDR3nt: TGTGCCAGCAGCGTAGGGGGGACAGGGTCCTACAATGAGCAGTTCTTC
CDR3aa: CASSVGGTGSYNEQFF

j_gene: TRBJ1-6
abundance: NA
v_gene: TRBV7-2
d_gene: NA
CDR3nt: TGTGCCAGCAGCTGGGGACTTACATATAATTCACCCCTCCACTTT
CDR3aa: CASSWGLTYNSPLHF

j_gene: TRBJ1-2
abundance: few
v_gene: TRBV30
d_gene: NA
CDR3nt: TGTGCCTGCCAGGGGCGGCCTAACTATGGCTACACCTTC
CDR3aa: CACQGRPNYGYTF

j_gene: TRBJ1-1
abundance: few
v_gene: TRBV5-8
d_gene: TRBD1
CDR3nt: TGTGCCAGCAGCTTAATGTTGGGGACAGGGGAAGCTTTCTTT
CDR3aa: CASSLMLGTGEAFF

j_gene: TRBJ2-1
abundance: NA
v_gene: TRBV6-1
d_gene: NA
CDR3nt: TGTGCCAGCAGGCTAGTCCATGAGCAGTTCTTC
CDR3aa: CASRLVHEQFF

j_gene: TRBJ2-5
abundance: few
v_gene: TRBV2
d_gene: TRBD2
CDR3nt: TGTGCCAGCAGTGAAGGACTAGCGGCCGGGGGGACCCAGTACTTC
CDR3aa: CASSEGLAAGGTQYF

j_gene: TRBJ2-1
abundance: NA
v_gene: TRBV7-2
d_gene: NA
CDR3nt: TGTGCCAGCAGCTTAGCGGACAGCTACAATGAGCAGTTCTTC
CDR3aa: CASSLADSYNEQFF

j_gene: TRBJ1-4
abundance: few
v_gene: TRBV2
d_gene: NA
CDR3nt: TGTGCCAGCAGTCCGGGAACTAATGAAAAACTGTTTTTT
CDR3aa: CASSPGTNEKLFF

j_gene: TRBJ1-3
abundance: NA
v_gene: TRBV5-4
d_gene: TRBD1
CDR3nt: TGTGCCAGCAGCTCGTCAGGACCGGGACAGGGGGATTTAAACACCATATATTTT
CDR3aa: CASSSSGPGQGDLNTIYF

j_gene: TRBJ2-3
abundance: NA
v_gene: TRBV5-4
d_gene: NA
CDR3nt: TGTGCCAGCAGCCCGGGTCGGGGGGCGTTGAGCACAGATACGCAGTATTTT
CDR3aa: CASSPGRGALSTDTQYF

j_gene: TRBJ1-2
abundance: few
v_gene: TRBV6-1
d_gene: TRBD1
CDR3nt: TGTGCCAGCAGTGCAGGGGGCAACTATGGCTACACCTTC
CDR3aa: CASSAGGNYGYTF

j_gene: TRBJ1-1
abundance: few
v_gene: TRBV19
d_gene: TRBD1
CDR3nt: TGTGCCAGTAGTTGGAGGACAGGGGGCATGAACACTGAAGCTTTCTTT
CDR3aa: CASSWRTGGMNTEAFF

j_gene: TRBJ1-2
abundance: few
v_gene: TRBV30
d_gene: NA
CDR3nt: TGTGCCTGGAGAAACCCCTACCCGGATGGCTACACCTTC
CDR3aa: CAWRNPYPDGYTF

j_gene: TRBJ2-4
abundance: NA
v_gene: TRBV29-1
d_gene: NA
CDR3nt: TGCAGCGTTGGAGAGAGAAAAAACATTCAGTACTTC
CDR3aa: CSVGERKNIQYF

j_gene: TRBJ2-1
abundance: NA
v_gene: TRBV14
d_gene: TRBD2
CDR3nt: TGTGCCAGCCGAAAGTCTTCTAGCGGGAAGTCCTACAATGAGCAGTTCTTC
CDR3aa: CASRKSSSGKSYNEQFF